This T cell receptor (beta chain) was identified during a study of blood T cells in healthy people across ages. V dropped 3 bases and J dropped 4 bases, with 8 bases sitting between them. Germline V CDR1 and CDR2: SGHTA, FQGTGA. The CDR3 is made up of 13 amino acids. This clonotype appeared a single time. The target antigen is unknown. Whole-study results and caveats: Older age coincided with a roughly linear decline in TCR beta diversity per million T cells.

A J-beta primer mix and a sample-barcoded 5' primer were used in a second PCR of about 6 to 12 cycles. Each cDNA was tagged by a template-switch adaptor containing 12 random nucleotides. TCRdb ran MiXCR on the 5' RACE reads and lists one entry per CDR3 protein. The table lists just over 800,000 distinct CDR3 sequences, 62% of them singletons, with 28% in the top ten. This receptor was identified in a man younger than 40 in good health. Material for sequencing was blood. The chain uses TRBV7-3 and TRBJ2-3, with D perhaps matching TRBD2 (5 bases). CDR3 nucleotides: TGTGCCAGCAGCTTCGAGGGCTCAGATACGCAGTATTTT. Translating gives CASSFEGSDTQYF.